Below are 2 T cell receptor beta chains sequenced from a single sample in a study of T-cell reconstitution after alpha-beta-depleted transplantation in children. Unique molecular identifiers were used to barcode this TCRbeta library. Via MiXCR, TCRdb re-called the PCR reads, giving one row per CDR3 protein. The table lists roughly 490,000 distinct CDR3 sequences, roughly 11% of them singletons. The specimen was PBMCs, mostly from graft donor cells, collected 180 days after TCRalphabeta/CD19-depleted stem cell transplant. All receptors derive from a female patient aged 2 to 10 who had a stem cell transplant for aplastic anemia, so the T cells may come from the graft donor.

In this sample, this clonotype turned up a few times. This chain uses TRBV19 with TRBJ2-7; maybe TRBD2 (5 bases). The germline gives CDR1 LNHDA, CDR2 SQIVND (reference sequence). V lost 7 bases and J 6 bases, leaving 22 bases between the germline ends. The CDR3 consists of 15 residues. The CDR3 bases are TGTGCCAGTACCATAGGACTCAGAAACGTACCCGAGCAGTACTTC. Protein: CASTIGLRNVPEQYF.

The table lists this clonotype with a few counts. This chain joins TRBV5-5 and TRBJ1-5, with D unclear. V shed 2 bases and J shed 7 bases, with 10 bases lying between them. The CDR3 has 13 residues. In germline, CDR1 is SGHKS, CDR2 YYEKEE (reference sequence). The DNA of the CDR3 is TGTGCCAGCAGCTTATTTTTCAGACAGCCCCAGCATTTT. Translating gives CASSLFFRQPQHF.